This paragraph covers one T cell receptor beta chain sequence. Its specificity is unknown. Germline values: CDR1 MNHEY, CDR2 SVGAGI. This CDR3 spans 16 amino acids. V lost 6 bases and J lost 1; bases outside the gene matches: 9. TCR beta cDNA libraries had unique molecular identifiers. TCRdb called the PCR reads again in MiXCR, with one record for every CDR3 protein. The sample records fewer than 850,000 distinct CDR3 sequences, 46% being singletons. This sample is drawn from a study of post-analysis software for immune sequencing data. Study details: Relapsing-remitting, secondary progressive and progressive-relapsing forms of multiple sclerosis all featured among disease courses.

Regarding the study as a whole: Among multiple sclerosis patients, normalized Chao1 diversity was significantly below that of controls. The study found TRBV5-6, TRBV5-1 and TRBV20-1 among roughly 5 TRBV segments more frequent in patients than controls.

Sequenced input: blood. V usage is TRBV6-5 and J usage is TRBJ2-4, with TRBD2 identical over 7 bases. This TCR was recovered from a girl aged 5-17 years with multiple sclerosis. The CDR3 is CASSPGEGSAKNIQYF. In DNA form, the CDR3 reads TGTGCCAGCAGCCCCGGGGAGGGAAGTGCCAAAAACATTCAGTACTTC.